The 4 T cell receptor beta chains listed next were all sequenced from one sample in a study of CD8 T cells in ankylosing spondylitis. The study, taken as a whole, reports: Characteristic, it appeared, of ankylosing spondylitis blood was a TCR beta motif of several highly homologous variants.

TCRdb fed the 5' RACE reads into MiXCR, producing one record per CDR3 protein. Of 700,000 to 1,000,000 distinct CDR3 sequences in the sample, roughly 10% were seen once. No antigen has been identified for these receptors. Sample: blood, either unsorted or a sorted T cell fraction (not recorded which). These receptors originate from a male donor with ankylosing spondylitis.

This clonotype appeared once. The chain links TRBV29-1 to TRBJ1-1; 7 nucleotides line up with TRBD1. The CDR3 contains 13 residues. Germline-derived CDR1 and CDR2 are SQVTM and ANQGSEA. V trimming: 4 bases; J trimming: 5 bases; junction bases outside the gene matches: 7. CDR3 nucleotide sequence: TGCAGCGTTGCGACAGGGTGGGGGACTGAAGCTTTCTTT. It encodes CSVATGWGTEAFF.

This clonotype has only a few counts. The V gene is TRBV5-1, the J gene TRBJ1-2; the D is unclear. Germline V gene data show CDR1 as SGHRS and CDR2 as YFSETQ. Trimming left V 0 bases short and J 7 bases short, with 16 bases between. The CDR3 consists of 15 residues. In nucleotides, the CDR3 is TGCGCCAGCAGCTTGGAACTGGGAAGTTCGGGTGGCTACACCTTC. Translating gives CASSLELGSSGGYTF.

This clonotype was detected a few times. CDR3 nucleotide sequence: TGTGCCAGCCGTCCTTCGCTGGAGGGTAACTATGGCTACACCTTC. Residues: CASRPSLEGNYGYTF. This rearrangement joins TRBV12-3 or TRBV12-4 to TRBJ1-2; unclear D gene. V was pared by 8 bases and J by 1 base, with 17 bases between. This CDR3 is 15 amino acids long.

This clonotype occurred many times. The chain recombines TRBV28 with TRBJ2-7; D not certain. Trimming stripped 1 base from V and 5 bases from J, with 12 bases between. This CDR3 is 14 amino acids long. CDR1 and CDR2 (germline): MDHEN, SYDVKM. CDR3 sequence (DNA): TGTGCCAGCAGTTTATTTTCCGGAAACGACGAGCAGTACTTC. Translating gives CASSLFSGNDEQYF.